This entry features one T cell receptor (beta chain) sequence. A library of TCRbeta sequences, prepared with unique molecular identifiers, was generated. TCRdb redid the calling of the PCR reads with MiXCR, one entry per CDR3 protein. The data show approximately 390,000 distinct CDR3 sequences, approximately 11% seen once. This specimen comes from a study of T-cell reconstitution after alpha-beta-depleted transplantation in children. The specimen comprised PBMCs from the stem cell graft donor, sampled from the stem cell graft. This clonotype was obtained from a human donor who donated a stem cell graft to a child with acute myeloid leukemia.

CDR3 nucleotide sequence: TGTGCCACCAGTGATTTGCCAATTTCGACCCAGTACTTC. Its protein product is CATSDLPISTQYF. This chain connects TRBV24-1 to TRBJ2-5; D is unresolved. The CDR3 sequence is 13 residues long. V lost 0 bases, J lost 7 bases, and 8 bases lay in between. CDR1 and CDR2 (germline): KGHDR, SFDVKD.